This T cell receptor beta chain came from a study of T cell responses to AZD1222 COVID-19 vaccine. Regarding the study as a whole: Clonal diversity was possibly underestimated; the donors were predominantly white British and more often female. Seropositive status at baseline applied to only five or six AZD1222 recipients.

A word on this clone: Its antigen remains unidentified.

V shed 0 bases and J shed 7 bases, with 10 bases lying between them. The germline gives CDR1 MNHEY, CDR2 SVGAGI. The CDR3 sequence is 13 residues long. Clones were sequenced by immunoSEQ multiplex PCR, and TCRdb holds only the in-frame ones, with some missing. Among over 65,000 clones listed, approximately 87% were seen once. Sequencing was performed on peripheral blood, taken on day 0 of AZD1222 vaccination. The chain is built from TRBV6-5 and TRBJ2-7; D is perhaps TRBD2 (7 bases). The clonotype originates from an adult in good health. The CDR3 DNA reads as TGTGCCAGCAGTTACTCGGGGGGGCTTGAGCAGTACTTC. This sequence encodes CASSYSGGLEQYF.